A selection of T cell receptor beta chains follows, all from one sample in a study of blood T cell repertoires in COVID-19. The data were produced by immunoSEQ multiplex PCR, yet TCRdb's version contains in-frame clones alone and is incomplete. The profile shows about 130,000 clones, around 79% of them singletons. The sample comprised peripheral blood. The receptor set was obtained from an elderly man with acute or convalescent COVID-19. The conserved cysteine and the conserved F or W are not part of the CDR3 here.

v_call	cdr3_length	j_call	cdr3_aa
TRBV2	12	TRBJ2-7	ASRTGQGSYEQY
TRBV5-5	14	TRBJ2-7	ASSLGVGTATYEQY
TRBV2	12	TRBJ2-2	ASQQGANTGELF
TRBV7-2	13	TRBJ1-2	ASSSPTGEDYGYT
TRBV27	11	TRBJ2-2	ASSLQGTGELF
TRBV24-1	11	TRBJ2-7	ATSDWTGGEQY
TRBV7-9	10	TRBJ1-4	ASSPGGEKLF
TRBV6-1	11	TRBJ2-5	ASSEPPGETQY
TRBV27	12	TRBJ2-1	ASSLEEPYNEQF
TRBV5-1	11	TRBJ2-1	ASSLLANNEQF
TRBV4-1	14	TRBJ2-1	ASSPTRLVRGREQF
TRBV19	12	TRBJ2-7	ASSSHRGTYEQY
TRBV5-5	13	TRBJ2-7	ASSFPGQGAGEQY
TRBV6-1	14	TRBJ1-6	ASSELTGTGSSPLH
TRBV19	16	TRBJ2-6	ASSIPVNQFSGANVLT
TRBV5-4	12	TRBJ1-1	ASSQGAGNTEAF
TRBV2	13	TRBJ2-1	ASRPGLAAYNEQF
TRBV5-4	13	TRBJ2-2	ASSLETGVAGELF
TRBV18	11	TRBJ1-4	ASADRENEKLF
TRBV4-2	13	TRBJ1-2	ASSQGQGTNYGYT
TRBV9	13	TRBJ2-7	ASSVGSQGPYEQY
TRBV7-8	12	TRBJ1-4	ASSPRGRNEKLF
TRBV6-2/TRBV6-3	13	TRBJ1-1	ASSYSSFPNTEAF
TRBV6-6	14	TRBJ2-1	ASSLGTSGSYNEQF
TRBV30	12	TRBJ2-5	AWSILAGQETQY
TRBV29-1	12	TRBJ1-1	SVGQGERNTEAF
TRBV29-1	13	TRBJ2-2	SVQGLGKNTGELF
TRBV10-3	9	TRBJ2-7	AISESREQY
TRBV5-4	12	TRBJ2-1	ASSLGQTGYEQF
TRBV19	15	TRBJ2-1	ASSIRRVLISYNEQF
TRBV7-6	13	TRBJ2-7	ASSYWGQGSNEQY
TRBV5-1	10	TRBJ2-4	ASSLDREDQY
TRBV30	16	TRBJ2-7	AWSPWSVLWTGKDEQY
TRBV30	17	TRBJ1-5	AWSGAPGQGTYSNQPQH
TRBV7-9	11	TRBJ1-1	ASSLRQNTEAF
TRBV7-2	13	TRBJ1-2	ASSRGQSSNYGYT
TRBV18	11	TRBJ1-3	ASSAGTGNTIY
TRBV5-1	13	TRBJ2-5	ASSPSRTGPETQY
TRBV2	13	TRBJ1-5	ASSWDRASNQPQH